Listed below are T cell receptor beta chains from one sample, sequenced in a study of neurological immune-mediated disorders. One entry per CDR3 protein, called by TCRdb with MiXCR from the 5' RACE reads. The data hold 70,000 or so distinct CDR3 sequences, with around 5.2% observed a single time. The specimen sequenced was PBMCs. The receptors stem from a woman in her 30s with multiple sclerosis. Each CDR3 is given with its conserved first and last residue. A D gene is named only where the DNA matches it firmly. For some rows the clone size is stated as once, few or many, or as a class when expanded; others skip it.

d_gene	abundance	v_gene	j_gene	CDR3nt	CDR3aa
.	many	TRBV12-3/TRBV12-4	TRBJ2-7	TGTGCCAGCAGTAGTTCCCGGGTGCTCTCCTACGAGCAGTACTTC	CASSSSRVLSYEQYF
.	many	TRBV7-6	TRBJ1-6	TGTGCCAGCAGCTTAGTAGGACAGAACAATTCACCCCTCCACTTT	CASSLVGQNNSPLHF
.	.	TRBV6-2/TRBV6-3	TRBJ1-5	TGTGCCAGCAGTCAGCTGGGGGGAAATAGTCAGCCCCAGAATTTT	CASSQLGGNSQPQNF
.	few	TRBV7-3	TRBJ1-1	TGTGCCAGCAGCCTTAGGTGGGACACTGAAGCTTTCTTT	CASSLRWDTEAFF
.	many	TRBV7-3	TRBJ1-1	TGTGCCAGCAGCTTAACGGGAGGGGCCATGAACACTGAAGCTTTCTTT	CASSLTGGAMNTEAFF
TRBD1	.	TRBV7-8	TRBJ2-7	TGTGCCAGCAGCTTACAGGCAGGGGGCTACGAGCAGTACTTC	CASSLQAGGYEQYF
.	many	TRBV5-1	TRBJ2-7	TGCGCCAGCACCCCTTCGAAGACAGACGGACCCTACGAGCAGTACTTC	CASTPSKTDGPYEQYF
.	many	TRBV20-1	TRBJ1-5	TGCAGTGCCAGAGGGGGGCCCAATCAGCCCCAGCATTTT	CSARGGPNQPQHF
TRBD1	many	TRBV5-1	TRBJ1-2	TGCGCCAGCAGCTTGGTACAGGGGGCAGAAAGCTACACCTTC	CASSLVQGAESYTF
.	many	TRBV12-3/TRBV12-4	TRBJ2-3	TGTGCCAGCAGTTTGGGCGGAGGGTCCCTCCCCAGGGATACGCAGTATTTT	CASSLGGGSLPRDTQYF
.	.	TRBV10-3	TRBJ1-4	TGTGCCATCAGTGAGTTTCTCCGGGACGGCACCGAAAAACTGTTTTTT	CAISEFLRDGTEKLFF
.	many	TRBV20-1	TRBJ2-4	TGCAGTGCTAGAGGAGACTCATCCAAAAACATTCAGTACTTC	CSARGDSSKNIQYF
TRBD2	many	TRBV7-2	TRBJ2-7	TGTGCCAGCACCGAGACGGCGGGGGGGTACGAGCAGTACTTC	CASTETAGGYEQYF
.	many	TRBV20-1	TRBJ2-5	TGCAGTGATGGACAAGAGACCCAGTACTTC	CSDGQETQYF
.	many	TRBV6-6	TRBJ2-1	TGTGCCAGCAGTACCCGGGACGGTGTACGCAATGAGCAGTTCTTC	CASSTRDGVRNEQFF
.	many	TRBV5-1	TRBJ2-7	TGCGCCAGCAGCTTGGAGGGACACGGCTACGAGCAGTACTTC	CASSLEGHGYEQYF
TRBD1	.	TRBV12-3/TRBV12-4	TRBJ1-2	TGTGCCAGCAGTTTAGGCTACAGGGGCGATGGCTACACCTTC	CASSLGYRGDGYTF
TRBD1	.	TRBV7-8	TRBJ1-5	TGTGCCAGCAGCGGCCCCGGACAGGTCAATCAGCCCCAGCATTTT	CASSGPGQVNQPQHF
.	many	TRBV5-1	TRBJ1-4	TGCGCCAGCAGCTCGTCCAGGGCCGGTGAAAAACTGTTTTTT	CASSSSRAGEKLFF
.	many	TRBV24-1	TRBJ2-1	TGTGCCACCAGTGAGTCTGGGGGCGTATCTGATGAGCAGTTCTTC	CATSESGGVSDEQFF
.	many	TRBV29-1	TRBJ2-2	TGCAGCGTTGATTCCGGACTCAGGGGCGGGGAGCTGTTTTTT	CSVDSGLRGGELFF
.	.	TRBV25-1	TRBJ1-2	TGTGCCAGCAGTATGGGAAGTGGCTACACCTTC	CASSMGSGYTF
.	many	TRBV5-5	TRBJ1-1	TGTGCCAGCAGCTTACGGTTGGGGATTATGAACACTGAAGCTTTCTTT	CASSLRLGIMNTEAFF
TRBD1	many	TRBV7-7	TRBJ2-7	TGTGCTACCTCACAGGGGCCTCTAGGCGAGCAGTACTTC	CATSQGPLGEQYF
.	few	TRBV20-1	TRBJ1-1	TGCAGTGCTAGAGAACAGAGGTTGGACACTGAAGCTTTCTTT	CSAREQRLDTEAFF
TRBD1	many	TRBV30	TRBJ1-5	TGTGCCTGGAGTGTACCCAGGGGGGATCAGCCCCAGCATTTT	CAWSVPRGDQPQHF
.	many	TRBV10-3	TRBJ1-2	TGTGCCATCAGTGAATTCCCGACGGGAAACTATGGCTACACCTTC	CAISEFPTGNYGYTF
.	many	TRBV7-6	TRBJ2-5	TGTGCCAGCAGCTTAGGCTCAGGGTACCAAGAGACCCAGTACTTC	CASSLGSGYQETQYF
.	many	TRBV5-1	TRBJ2-3	TGCGCCAGCAGCTTCGGGGGGCTAGCGACCGATACGCAGTATTTT	CASSFGGLATDTQYF
TRBD1	many	TRBV20-1	TRBJ1-6	TGCAGTGCTTCTTCCGGGACAGGGTTGGTTTCACCCCTCCACTTT	CSASSGTGLVSPLHF
TRBD1	many	TRBV20-1	TRBJ2-7	TGCAGTGCTAGGCCGGGACAGGGTACCTACGAGCAGTACTTC	CSARPGQGTYEQYF
TRBD2	many	TRBV12-3/TRBV12-4	TRBJ2-5	TGTGCCAGCAGCCTGGGACTAGCGGGGGCAGCGGAGACCCAGTACTTC	CASSLGLAGAAETQYF
.	many	TRBV5-5	TRBJ2-7	TGTGCCAGCAGCCCCATAGTGGGGAGGGGGAACGAGCAGTACTTC	CASSPIVGRGNEQYF
.	many	TRBV20-1	TRBJ2-2	TGCAGTGCTCCAGGGACTTTTCCGAACACCGGGGAGCTGTTTTTT	CSAPGTFPNTGELFF
.	many	TRBV5-1	TRBJ1-2	TGCGCCAGCAGCTTGGACCGAGCTAACTATGGCTACACCTTC	CASSLDRANYGYTF
.	many	TRBV5-1	TRBJ1-1	TGCGCCAGCAGCTTGGATCCGGCCATGAACACTGAAGCTTTCTTT	CASSLDPAMNTEAFF
.	many	TRBV7-2	TRBJ2-1	TGTGCCAGCCGCCCGAACTCCTACAATGAGCAGTTCTTC	CASRPNSYNEQFF
.	.	TRBV21-1	TRBJ2-1	TGTGCCAGCAGCAAAGAATCTGTGGAACGGGGAGGGGCCTACAATGAGCAGTTCTTC	CASSKESVERGGAYNEQFF
.	many	TRBV5-1	TRBJ2-7	TGCGCCAGCAGCAGCCAGGGGACCCCTCTACTCTACGAGCAGTACTTC	CASSSQGTPLLYEQYF
.	few	TRBV20-1	TRBJ1-5	TGCAGTGCTAGTATGGGGGTGGGCAATCAGCCCCAGAATTTT	CSASMGVGNQPQNF
.	few	TRBV10-3	TRBJ2-3	TGTGCCATCAGGCGGGCCTCAGTCACAGATACGCAGTATTTT	CAIRRASVTDTQYF
.	few	TRBV6-6	TRBJ2-7	TGTGCCAGCAGGTCAGGCGGGACCTACGAGCAGTACTTC	CASRSGGTYEQYF
TRBD1	.	TRBV5-6	TRBJ2-7	TGTGCCAGCAGCTTGGCCGGGACAGGGAGATCCTACGAGCAGTACTTC	CASSLAGTGRSYEQYF
.	many	TRBV20-1	TRBJ1-2	TGCAGTGCTCCTTCCGGAGGGGTTCTTGTTGGCTACACCTTC	CSAPSGGVLVGYTF
TRBD1	many	TRBV5-1	TRBJ2-7	TGCGCCAGCCACGTCGGGACAGGGGTCCTCTACGAGCAGTACTTC	CASHVGTGVLYEQYF
TRBD2	many	TRBV28	TRBJ2-5	TGTGCCAGCGGGACTAGCGGGGGAGTGGAGACCCAGTACTTC	CASGTSGGVETQYF
TRBD1	few	TRBV29-1	TRBJ1-2	TGCAGCGCCCAGACAGGGCTCGGCTACACCTTC	CSAQTGLGYTF
.	many	TRBV12-3/TRBV12-4	TRBJ1-1	TGTGCCAGCAGTTTGCAGGGGAGCACTGAAGCTTTCTTT	CASSLQGSTEAFF
.	many	TRBV5-1	TRBJ1-2	TGCGCCAGCAGCGGTGGAGGGTTGGACTATGGCTACACCTTC	CASSGGGLDYGYTF
TRBD2	many	TRBV20-1	TRBJ2-3	TGCAGTGCTAGAGATATACTAGCGGCAGATACGCAGTATTTT	CSARDILAADTQYF
.	.	TRBV5-1	TRBJ1-5	TGCGCCAGCAGCTTGGGTTCCGGGGTCGATCAGCCCCAGCATTTT	CASSLGSGVDQPQHF
TRBD1	many	TRBV27	TRBJ2-7	TGTGCCAGCAGTTTCAAGGCAGGGGGATACGAGCAGTACTTC	CASSFKAGGYEQYF
TRBD1	few	TRBV20-1	TRBJ2-1	TGCAGTGCCACATCCGGGACAGGGGACAATGAGCAGTTCTTC	CSATSGTGDNEQFF
TRBD1	few	TRBV20-1	TRBJ1-5	TGCAGTGCTGGGAGAGAGGGGGCCCCTAATCAGCCCCAGAATTTT	CSAGREGAPNQPQNF
TRBD1	many	TRBV12-3/TRBV12-4	TRBJ1-1	TGTGCCAGCAGACCGACAGGGAAGAACACTGAAGCTTTCTTT	CASRPTGKNTEAFF
.	few	TRBV5-1	TRBJ1-2	TGCGCCAGCAGCGCGGGGCAGGCGAACTATGGCTACACCTTC	CASSAGQANYGYTF